This T cell receptor beta chain was retrieved from a study of T-cell reconstitution after alpha-beta-depleted transplantation in children (TCRdb year 2016). About the full investigation: T-cell immune reconstitution after TCRalphabeta/CD19-depleted allogeneic hematopoietic cell transplantation in children was quantitatively tracked in the study by means of TCR repertoire profiling.

Its CDR3 holds 15 amino acids, cysteine through phenylalanine. Only the CDR3 region is kept as DNA, spanning 45 bases read in frame from base 1. At the junction V is shortened by 3 bases and J by 0 bases, with 12 bases in between. The germline V gene sets CDR1 to KGHSH and CDR2 to LQKENI. The receptor library was made with PCR. The data were produced on an Illumina HiSeq 2500. TCR libraries were prepared with molecular barcoding, using unique molecular identifiers to normalize TCRbeta repertoire quantification. In-frame beta chains were kept once TCRdb had trimmed the public reads at Q25 with fastp and called clones with MiXCR. Duplicate CDR3 protein sequences are folded into a single record with the most common DNA and genes. The sample table contains approximately 980,000 distinct CDR3 sequences; only one count was recorded for about 30% of them. Clones ranked in the top ten supply roughly 27% of the sample.

With regard to this clonotype: Its recognized antigen is unknown. Per-base quality was not reported, and no clone a single base away is much larger than it.

The treatment or condition label corresponds to: allogeneic hematopoietic cell transplantation with graft depleted of TCRalphabeta T cells and CD19 B cells. The children who served as transplant recipients had been given grafts of TCRalphabeta/CD19-depleted allogeneic hematopoietic cells. On the study overall, not on this receptor specifically: In some patients, the high TCRbeta diversity seen at day 60 was put down to recipient T cells and intrathymic progenitors that had survived conditioning. Over the following months the frequencies of hyperexpanded clones went down, and after one year T-cell counts and TCRbeta diversity were mostly credited to newly produced T cells. Apparently early alphabetaT-cell count recovery about two months after transplant reportedly relied on only several hundred rapidly expanded clones derived from non-depleted graft cells.

This receptor was identified in a boy younger than two who had a stem cell transplant for SCID, so the T cells may come from the graft donor. The chain is assembled from TRBV18 and TRBJ2-7; a tentative D match to TRBD1 spans 6 bases. Sequenced material: PBMCs, mostly from graft donor cells, taken 360 days after TCRalphabeta/CD19-depleted stem cell transplant. The nucleotide sequence reads TGTGCCAGCTCACCCCAGACAGGATTCTCCTACGAGCAGTACTTC. Its protein is CASSPQTGFSYEQYF.